These T cell receptor beta chains were read from a single sample in a study of human T cells and chemical hapten exposure. TCRdb reprocessed the RACE reads via MiXCR and lists one record per CDR3 protein. Here the sample spans 60,000 to 75,000 distinct CDR3 sequences, 6.5% to 8.5% being singletons. The starting material was whole blood, obtained in connection with sensitization to the hapten diphenylcyclopropenone (DPC). The origin of the receptors is a woman in her 30s with alopecia areata. Some clones in this sample may be carry-over from other donors' samples. Each CDR3 is given with its conserved first and last residue. A D gene is named only where the DNA matches it firmly. Some rows mark clone size as missing; the rest say once, few, many or name a class of expanded clone.

abundance	j_gene	v_gene	d_gene	CDR3aa	CDR3nt
few	TRBJ1-1	TRBV10-3	-	CAIGYEERAFF	TGTGCCATCGGGTATGAGGAACGGGCTTTCTTT
many	TRBJ2-5	TRBV7-2	-	CASSLWGDQETQYF	TGTGCCAGCAGCTTATGGGGGGACCAAGAGACCCAGTACTTC
many	TRBJ1-5	TRBV7-2	-	CASSLFDSSNQPQHF	TGTGCCAGCAGCTTGTTTGACAGTAGCAATCAGCCCCAGCATTTT
few	TRBJ1-1	TRBV19	-	CASSLGARGNTEAFF	TGTGCCAGTAGTTTAGGGGCCAGGGGGAACACTGAAGCTTTCTTT
few	TRBJ2-5	TRBV20-1	TRBD2	CSARLAGGAETQYF	TGCAGTGCTAGACTAGCGGGGGGAGCAGAGACCCAGTACTTC
many	TRBJ2-7	TRBV29-1	TRBD1	CSAGQGTSYEQYF	TGCAGCGCTGGACAGGGAACGTCCTACGAGCAGTACTTC
many	TRBJ2-6	TRBV18	-	CASSPSSSGANVLTF	TGTGCCAGCTCACCATCGAGCTCTGGGGCCAACGTCCTGACTTTC
many	TRBJ1-4	TRBV30	-	CAWRSTGGEKLFF	TGTGCCTGGCGCTCGACCGGCGGTGAAAAACTGTTTTTT
many	TRBJ2-5	TRBV20-1	-	CSATRPVGGPYETQYF	TGCAGTGCTACACGCCCTGTGGGGGGGCCTTATGAGACCCAGTACTTC
many	TRBJ2-7	TRBV15	-	CATSRGFQGLSYEQYF	TGTGCCACCAGCAGAGGCTTTCAGGGACTCTCCTACGAGCAGTACTTC
many	TRBJ2-7	TRBV2	TRBD1	CASRRADRAYEQYF	TGTGCCAGCAGACGGGCGGACAGGGCCTACGAGCAGTACTTC
many	TRBJ2-1	TRBV12-3/TRBV12-4	-	CASSPGRSSYNEQFF	TGTGCCAGCAGTCCCGGACGGAGCTCCTACAATGAGCAGTTCTTC
few	TRBJ2-1	TRBV29-1	TRBD1	CSVEVRGIYNEQFF	TGCAGCGTTGAAGTCAGGGGGATATACAATGAGCAGTTCTTC
many	TRBJ1-1	TRBV20-1	TRBD1	CSAQVRQGREAFF	TGCAGTGCTCAAGTCAGACAGGGCCGAGAAGCTTTCTTT
many	TRBJ2-2	TRBV3-1	-	CASSQALLRESNTGELFF	TGTGCCAGCAGCCAAGCCCTCCTGAGGGAATCAAACACCGGGGAGCTGTTTTTT
many	TRBJ1-1	TRBV19	-	CASSISDRNTEAFF	TGTGCCAGTAGTATTAGCGACCGGAACACTGAAGCTTTCTTT
many	TRBJ2-5	TRBV5-1	TRBD2	CASSSKAGGRETQYF	TGCGCCAGCAGCTCTAAAGCGGGGGGCAGAGAGACCCAGTACTTC
many	TRBJ1-4	TRBV20-1	-	CSAPVGTGPEKLFF	TGCAGTGCCCCCGTGGGGACTGGGCCTGAAAAACTGTTTTTT
many	TRBJ2-3	TRBV30	-	CAWSLNTDTQYF	TGTGCCTGGAGCCTAAACACAGATACGCAGTATTTT
many	TRBJ2-5	TRBV10-3	-	CAISVSLEETQYF	TGTGCCATCAGTGTATCCCTGGAGGAGACCCAGTACTTC
-	TRBJ2-3	TRBV3-1	-	CASSPARPDTQYF	TGTGCCAGCAGCCCAGCCCGGCCAGATACGCAGTATTTT
many	TRBJ1-5	TRBV6-1	-	CASSEAGGLEGNQPQHF	TGTGCCAGCAGTGAAGCGGGGGGGTTGGAGGGCAATCAGCCCCAGCATTTT
-	TRBJ1-2	TRBV3-1	-	CASSFRQFQYPNYGYTF	TGTGCCAGCAGCTTCCGACAATTTCAGTACCCTAACTATGGCTACACCTTC
many	TRBJ1-6	TRBV21-1	-	CASSKDVRLGPPLHF	TGTGCCAGCAGCAAAGACGTAAGGCTTGGGCCACCCCTCCACTTT
few	TRBJ2-7	TRBV20-1	TRBD1	CSATVRDSSSYEQYF	TGCAGTGCTACTGTTAGGGACAGCTCCTCCTACGAGCAGTACTTC
-	TRBJ1-2	TRBV20-1	TRBD1	CSAVPGQGYGYTF	TGCAGTGCTGTTCCGGGACAGGGTTACGGCTACACCTTC
-	TRBJ1-2	TRBV30	-	CAWSHTMGYGYTF	TGTGCCTGGAGTCATACTATGGGATATGGCTACACCTTC
many	TRBJ1-2	TRBV2	TRBD1	CASSEPGTGRSYGYTF	TGTGCCAGCAGTGAACCCGGGACAGGGAGGAGCTATGGCTACACCTTC
many	TRBJ1-2	TRBV20-1	-	CSASARGHGYTF	TGCAGTGCTAGTGCCCGGGGCCATGGCTACACCTTC
many	TRBJ1-1	TRBV7-8	TRBD1	CASSPKRPGQGYTEAFF	TGTGCCAGCAGCCCTAAGCGGCCGGGACAGGGGTACACTGAAGCTTTCTTT
many	TRBJ1-2	TRBV7-2	-	CASSKQTLSYGYTF	TGTGCCAGCAGCAAACAGACCCTAAGCTATGGCTACACCTTC
many	TRBJ2-7	TRBV28	-	CASSLPGSIAYEQYF	TGTGCCAGCAGTTTACCCGGGTCCATCGCCTACGAGCAGTACTTC
many	TRBJ2-2	TRBV4-1	TRBD2	CASSQGPRGGIGNTGELFF	TGCGCCAGCAGCCAAGGCCCGCGCGGGGGGATCGGGAACACCGGGGAGCTGTTTTTT
many	TRBJ2-1	TRBV28	TRBD1	CASTRPLGGQDNEQFF	TGTGCCAGCACCCGTCCCTTAGGGGGCCAGGACAATGAGCAGTTCTTC
many	TRBJ1-1	TRBV3-1	-	CASSQGQLPEAFF	TGTGCCAGCAGCCAAGGACAGCTCCCTGAAGCTTTCTTT
many	TRBJ2-7	TRBV18	TRBD1	CASSNHRGSEGEQYF	TGTGCCAGCTCAAATCACAGGGGGTCAGAGGGCGAGCAGTACTTC
many	TRBJ2-5	TRBV7-2	TRBD2	CASSPQGLAEQETQYF	TGTGCCAGCAGCCCGCAGGGACTAGCGGAACAAGAGACCCAGTACTTC
few	TRBJ2-3	TRBV5-6	TRBD1	CASSLGTGVTDTQYF	TGTGCCAGCAGCTTGGGAACAGGGGTGACAGATACGCAGTATTTT
few	TRBJ2-7	TRBV7-9	-	CASSPGGTGTYEQYF	TGTGCCAGCAGCCCGGGGGGGACAGGGACCTACGAGCAGTACTTC
many	TRBJ1-1	TRBV7-9	-	CASSLQTINTEAFF	TGTGCCAGCAGCCTACAGACGATAAACACTGAAGCTTTCTTT
many	TRBJ2-2	TRBV24-1	-	CATRGGRGVNTGELFF	TGTGCCACCCGGGGTGGGAGGGGGGTGAACACCGGGGAGCTGTTTTTT
many	TRBJ1-1	TRBV13	-	CASSFVPSFTGTEAFF	TGTGCCAGCAGCTTTGTTCCCTCATTCACAGGGACTGAAGCTTTCTTT
many	TRBJ2-3	TRBV3-1	TRBD2	CASSQEVWPLAGGDTQYF	TGTGCCAGCAGCCAAGAAGTTTGGCCACTAGCGGGGGGAGATACGCAGTATTTT
many	TRBJ2-7	TRBV29-1	-	CSVERGSSYEQYF	TGCAGCGTTGAACGGGGATCCTCCTACGAGCAGTACTTC
few	TRBJ2-7	TRBV9	TRBD1	CASSVGQGFNEQYF	TGTGCCAGCAGCGTCGGACAGGGTTTCAACGAGCAGTACTTC
many	TRBJ2-2	TRBV5-1	TRBD2	CASSFGTSGGNTGELFF	TGCGCCAGCAGCTTTGGGACTAGCGGGGGGAACACCGGGGAGCTGTTTTTT
many	TRBJ1-3	TRBV20-1	-	CSAREASNSGNTIYF	TGCAGTGCTAGAGAGGCCAGCAACTCTGGAAACACCATATATTTT